Listed here are 10 T cell receptor beta chains from one sample, sequenced in a study of cytomegalovirus exposure and HLA in healthy donors. A multiplex PCR was run with 60 Vbeta primers and 13 Jbeta primers. Profiled with immunoSEQ multiplex PCR; TCRdb holds only in-frame clones, not every one. This specimen shows around 97,000 clones; the ten leading clones hold 3.5%. Sequenced material: PBMCs. The origin of the receptors is a man aged 35 to 55 in good health and CMV-seronegative.

This chain links TRBV6-6 with TRBJ2-3, with 11 bases aligning to TRBD1. The CDR3 spans 16 residues. Germline V gene data show CDR1 as MNHNY and CDR2 as SVGAGI (reference sequence). V lost 0 bases, J lost 8 bases, and 7 bases stayed unmatched. CDR3 sequence: CASSYSPDRGRFTQYF. The CDR3 DNA reads TGTGCCAGCAGTTACTCGCCGGACAGGGGGCGCTTTACGCAGTATTTT.

V usage is TRBV2 and J usage is TRBJ2-3; unclear D gene. Germline V gene sequence: CDR1 SNHLY, CDR2 FYNNEI. The CDR3 spans 13 residues. Trimming cost V 7 bases and J 1 base, with 9 bases left between them. For the CDR3, the DNA is TGTGCCAGCAAAGAAAGAGGCACAGATACGCAGTATTTT. This encodes CASKERGTDTQYF.

The V and J genes are TRBV7-7 and TRBJ2-3, with TRBD2 as a possible D gene (7 bases). Trimming took 1 base from V and 5 from J, leaving 16 bases between them. Germline V gives CDR1 SSHAT, CDR2 FNYEAQ (reference sequence). This CDR3 region has 16 residues. DNA of the CDR3: TGTGCCAGCAGCTTAGGACTAGCTGGGGGCGGAGATACGCAGTATTTT. Protein: CASSLGLAGGGDTQYF.

This rearrangement joins TRBV10-1 to TRBJ2-3; D gene uncertain. The CDR3 has 11 residues. Germline CDR1 is WNHNN and CDR2 is SYGVQD (reference sequence). V lost 4 bases and J lost 4, with 3 bases in between. The DNA for the CDR3 is TGCGCCAGCAGTGGAGCAGATACGCAGTATTTT. This sequence encodes CASSGADTQYF.

V and J are TRBV6-5 and TRBJ1-2; 7 positions agree with TRBD1. In germline, CDR1 is MNHEY, CDR2 SVGAGI. J gave up 7 bases and V 2 bases, and 4 bases lay outside the gene matches. The CDR3 runs to 13 residues. CDR3 DNA: TGTGCCAGCAGTTACGTGGCAGGGGGTGGCTACACCTTC. It translates to CASSYVAGGGYTF.

The chain combines TRBV7-2 with TRBJ2-4; the match to TRBD2 covers 10 bases. Unmatched junction bases numbered 8, after V lost 4 bases and J lost 2 bases. Germline assignment: CDR1 SGHTA and CDR2 FQGNSA. CDR3 length: 17 residues. The CDR3 DNA follows: TGTGCCAGCAGCTCGCATAGCGGGAGGTCTACCAAAAACATTCAGTACTTC. Translated, it gives CASSSHSGRSTKNIQYF.

This chain uses TRBV27 with TRBJ2-5, with 7 bases fitting TRBD2. This CDR3 has 13 amino acids. Germline assignment: CDR1 MNHEY and CDR2 SMNVEV (reference sequence). V was pared by 3 bases and J by 3 bases, with 1 base of the junction left unmatched. The chain's CDR3 is CASSLGGKETQYF. DNA for the CDR3: TGTGCCAGCAGTTTGGGGGGGAAAGAGACCCAGTACTTC.

The chain recombines TRBV28 with TRBJ1-1; D uncertain. Trimming shortened V by 6 bases and J by 0 bases, and 14 bases separated the two germline ends. The CDR3 is 15 amino acids. Germline loops: CDR1 MDHEN, CDR2 SYDVKM. The CDR3 bases are TGTGCCAGCAGCCCCCCGGCGGGTTTGAACACTGAAGCTTTCTTT. Amino acid sequence: CASSPPAGLNTEAFF. Full variable domain (remainder filled in from reference TRBV28 and TRBJ1-1): DVKVTQSSRYLVKRTGEKVFLECVQDMDHENMFWYRQDPGLGLRLIYFSYDVKMKEKGDIPEGYSVSREKKERFSLILESASTNQTSMYLCASSPPAGLNTEAFFGQGTRLTVV.

The chain recombines TRBV28 with TRBJ2-4; the match to TRBD2 covers 9 bases. The CDR3 runs to 19 residues. The J segment lost 3 bases and the V segment lost 8 bases, leaving 20 bases of the junction unmatched. Looked up from germline, CDR1 is MDHEN and CDR2 is SYDVKM. The CDR3 reads CASRGQQWLAGLDKNIQYF. In nucleotides, the CDR3 is TGTGCCAGCCGCGGTCAACAGTGGCTAGCGGGATTGGACAAAAACATTCAGTACTTC. The full variable domain, in which reference TRBV28 and TRBJ2-4 provide the parts outside the CDR3, is DVKVTQSSRYLVKRTGEKVFLECVQDMDHENMFWYRQDPGLGLRLIYFSYDVKMKEKGDIPEGYSVSREKKERFSLILESASTNQTSMYLCASRGQQWLAGLDKNIQYFGAGTRLSVL.

The chain is built from TRBV30 and TRBJ1-4; no definite D call. The V and J ends lost 2 bases and 4 bases respectively, with 11 bases between them. The CDR3 runs to 14 residues. Germline values: CDR1 GTSNPN, CDR2 SVGIG (reference sequence). The CDR3 nucleotides read TGTGCCTGGAGTCCAACAGACGATAATGAAAAACTGTTTTTT. Its translation is CAWSPTDDNEKLFF.